Below, 23 T cell receptor beta chains from the same sample are listed, as sequenced in a study of regulatory T cells in long-lasting Graves disease. Arm-PCR with iRepertoire HTBI primers amplified the CDR3 regions for these TCR beta libraries. Using its own MiXCR run on the multiplex PCR reads, TCRdb lists one record per CDR3 protein. The table includes hundreds of thousands of distinct CDR3 sequences, approximately 23% detected once. Time point specified: persistent/refractory GD, antithyroid drugs over 5 years with positive TRAb. TCR sequences were obtained from RNA taken from PBMCs. Sequences were derived from peripheral blood mononuclear cells (PBMCs), sampled when the disease was refractory, from a patient treated with antithyroid drugs. The source is a female donor with Graves disease.

This clonotype showed up many times. This sequence joins TRBV11-3 and TRBJ1-2; D not resolved. Trimming cost V 5 bases and J 6 bases, with 10 bases left between them. CDR1 is SGHNT and CDR2 is YENEEA in the germline V gene. The CDR3 loop spans 12 amino acids. The CDR3 region has the DNA TGTGCCAGCAGCCATAAGAGGGATGGCTACACCTTC. Protein: CASSHKRDGYTF.

This clonotype was counted at least ten times. The chain couples TRBV28 to TRBJ2-7; perhaps TRBD1 as D (5 bases). The CDR3 length is 13 residues. CDR1 is MDHEN and CDR2 is SYDVKM in the germline V gene. V lost 6 bases and J 1 base, leaving 10 bases between the germline ends. CDR3: CASRITGSYEQYF. In DNA, the CDR3 is TGTGCCAGCAGGATTACAGGATCCTACGAGCAGTACTTC.

Ten or more counts support this clonotype. The CDR3 sequence: CASSLQYPDGYSNQPQHF. For the CDR3, the DNA is TGTGCCAGCAGCTTACAGTACCCGGACGGGTATAGCAATCAGCCCCAGCATTTT. The chain recombines TRBV27 with TRBJ1-5; D is unclear. Between the trimmed V and J ends, which lost 6 bases and 0 bases, there was a span of 21 bases. There are 18 residues in the CDR3. Germline loops: CDR1 MNHEY, CDR2 SMNVEV (reference sequence).

This clonotype was seen many times. J is TRBJ1-2 and V is TRBV12-3 or TRBV12-4; 7 bases line up with TRBD1. The ends lost 1 base at V and 4 bases at J; junction bases unmatched: 9. The CDR3 length is 16 residues. The CDR3 sequence is CASSLGGGGQPYGYTF. Here the CDR3 DNA reads TGTGCCAGCAGTTTAGGAGGGGGCGGGCAACCCTATGGCTACACCTTC.

This clonotype was seen ten or more times. The J gene is TRBJ1-1, the V gene TRBV11-1; TRBD1 is a possible D gene (6 bases). V lost 5 bases and J 0 bases, leaving 10 bases between the germline ends. From germline, CDR1 is SGHAT and CDR2 FQDESV (reference sequence). CDR3 length: 14 residues. The DNA of the CDR3 is TGTGCCAGCAGCCAAGGGACACTGAACACTGAAGCTTTCTTT. Its translation: CASSQGTLNTEAFF.

This clonotype was found many times. This chain uses TRBV29-1 with TRBJ1-1, with TRBD1 as a possible D gene (5 bases). V was trimmed by 3 bases and J by 1 base, leaving 18 bases between them. Germline lookup yields CDR1 SQVTM and CDR2 ANQGSEA. The CDR3 consists of 16 residues. In nucleotides, the CDR3 is TGCAGCGTTGACATGGACATAGGACCTTGGAACACTGAAGCTTTCTTT. Amino acids: CSVDMDIGPWNTEAFF.

The chain couples TRBV6-1 to TRBJ2-7; D uncertain. V gave up 5 bases and J gave up 5 bases, with 19 bases separating them. Germline V lookup: CDR1 MNHNS, CDR2 SASEGT. The CDR3 contains 15 residues. The CDR3 DNA follows: TGTGCCAGCAGTCCCGACTGGACGCCCCCCCACGAGCAGTACTTC. The encoded protein is CASSPDWTPPHEQYF.

This clonotype was seen at least ten times. This rearrangement joins TRBV30 to TRBJ1-2; D gene ambiguous. This CDR3 has 13 residues. The V gene's germline CDR1 is GTSNPN and CDR2 SVGIG (reference sequence). V was clipped by 1 base and J by 3 bases, with 9 bases between them. The CDR3 protein is CAWSGWEDYGYTF. In DNA form, the CDR3 reads TGTGCCTGGAGTGGGTGGGAAGACTATGGCTACACCTTC.

CDR3 bases: TGTGCCAGCAGCTTAATCAGGGACCAAGAGACCCAGTACTTC. This codes for CASSLIRDQETQYF. The chain joins TRBV7-2 to TRBJ2-5; D may be TRBD1 (5 bases). CDR1 and CDR2 from the germline V gene are SGHTA and FQGNSA. CDR3 length: 14 residues. V lost 2 bases to trimming and J lost 0 bases, with 7 bases between them.

This clonotype came up a few times. The V and J genes are TRBV5-5 and TRBJ1-1; D uncertain. V lost 8 bases and J 1 base, leaving 9 bases between the germline ends. The CDR3 is 12 amino acids. Germline V CDR1 and CDR2: SGHKS, YYEKEE (reference sequence). The CDR3 nucleotides read TGTGCCAGTATGGTCCAGAACACTGAAGCTTTCTTT. Translation: CASMVQNTEAFF.

This sequence joins TRBV4-1 and TRBJ1-5, with D maybe TRBD1 (6 bases). The V gene lost 5 bases and the J gene lost 3 bases, with 17 bases spanning the gap. This CDR3 comprises 16 residues. The V gene's germline CDR1 is MGHRA and CDR2 YSYEKL. The CDR3 spells CASSSPRQGFNQPQHF. In DNA form, the CDR3 reads TGCGCCAGCAGCTCCCCTCGTCAGGGGTTCAATCAGCCCCAGCATTTT.

This clonotype was seen a handful of times. This sequence joins TRBV7-2 and TRBJ1-5; D gene ambiguous. This CDR3 contains 15 residues. Germline V gene lookup returns CDR1 SGHTA and CDR2 FQGNSA. Between the trimmed V and J ends, which lost 1 base and 4 bases, there was a span of 11 bases. The CDR3 DNA follows: TGTGCCAGCAGCTTAGACAGAAGGGAAAATCAGCCCCAGCATTTT. This gives the protein CASSLDRRENQPQHF.

This clonotype was seen repeatedly, ten times or more. This chain connects TRBV15 to TRBJ2-5; TRBD1 aligns across 7 bases. V lost 0 bases, J lost 5 bases, and 3 bases stayed unmatched. Germline-derived CDR1 and CDR2 are LNHNV and YYDKDF (reference sequence). The CDR3 sequence is 14 residues long. CDR3 DNA sequence: TGTGCCACCAGCAGAGACAGGGGGAAGGAGACCCAGTACTTC. Protein: CATSRDRGKETQYF.

This clonotype was detected ten times or more. This chain uses TRBV6-5 with TRBJ2-3, with D possibly matching TRBD2 (6 bases). This CDR3 region has 14 residues. Germline assignment: CDR1 MNHEY and CDR2 SVGAGI. V was clipped by 2 bases and J by 1 base, with 7 bases between them. The CDR3 DNA reads as TGTGCCAGCAGTTACGGAGGGCGCACAGATACGCAGTATTTT. This sequence encodes CASSYGGRTDTQYF.

This clonotype was picked up many times. The rearrangement joins TRBV15 to TRBJ1-6, with D hard to call. The germline gives CDR1 LNHNV, CDR2 YYDKDF (reference sequence). V lost 0 bases and J lost 7, with 7 bases in between. There are 14 residues in the CDR3. This chain's CDR3 is CATSREMGNSPLHF. CDR3 DNA: TGTGCCACCAGCAGAGAAATGGGGAATTCACCCCTCCACTTT.

Comments on this clonotype: A read error may produce the germline difference seen at one junction end. The rearrangement uses TRBV19 and TRBJ1-2; the D is unclear. The V gene's germline CDR1 is LNHDA and CDR2 SQIVND (reference sequence). This CDR3 has 12 amino acids. In DNA form, the CDR3 reads TGTACCAGTAGTATCGGAATGACTAATTTAGCCTTC. It specifies CTSSIGMTNLAF.

This clonotype was found many times. J is TRBJ1-1 and V is TRBV28; D ambiguous. Per the germline V gene, CDR1 is MDHEN and CDR2 is SYDVKM. This CDR3 has 12 amino acids. V was trimmed by 2 bases and J by 3 bases, leaving 4 bases between them. CDR3 nucleotides: TGTGCCAGCAGTTTAATGGACACTGAAGCTTTCTTT. Translation gives CASSLMDTEAFF.

At least ten counts were recorded for this clonotype. This chain connects TRBV28 to TRBJ2-7; a possible D gene is TRBD2 (6 bases). V lost 5 bases, J lost 3 bases, and 14 bases lay in between. The germline V gene encodes CDR1 MDHEN and CDR2 SYDVKM. CDR3 length: 14 amino acids. The CDR3 bases are TGTGCCAGCAGTGCGCGGGGTGGGTTCTACGAGCAGTACTTC. As protein: CASSARGGFYEQYF.

This clonotype has at least ten counts. The chain carries TRBV28 and TRBJ2-7; no clear D gene. Trimming left V 2 bases short and J 6 bases short, with 14 bases between. The CDR3 covers 14 residues. The germline gives CDR1 MDHEN, CDR2 SYDVKM. The CDR3 nucleotides read TGTGCCAGCAGTTTACTGGCAGGTCCCCTCGAGCAGTACTTC. Amino acid sequence: CASSLLAGPLEQYF.

This clonotype was observed a few times. The rearrangement links TRBV11-2 to TRBJ2-2; 9 bases agree with TRBD2. V lost 5 bases to trimming and J lost 5 bases; unmatched junction nucleotides: 6. The germline gives CDR1 SGHAT, CDR2 FQNNGV. This CDR3 region has 15 residues. The CDR3: CASSPKRGDTGELFF. The CDR3 DNA is TGTGCCAGCAGCCCCAAGCGGGGGGATACCGGGGAGCTGTTTTTT.

This clonotype was detected a few times. The chain has TRBV19 and TRBJ1-5; possible D gene TRBD1, 5 bases. The germline V gene has CDR1 LNHDA and CDR2 SQIVND (reference sequence). The V gene lost 10 bases and the J gene lost 4 bases, with 17 bases spanning the gap. The CDR3 sequence is 14 residues long. The CDR3 spells CAIRDPTRNQPQHF. CDR3 bases: TGTGCCATTCGGGACCCTACGCGGAATCAGCCCCAGCATTTT.

The chain links TRBV28 to TRBJ1-1, with TRBD1 matching over 10 bases. This CDR3 is 17 amino acids long. V lost 6 bases to trimming and J lost 1 base; unmatched junction nucleotides: 11. The germline V gene has CDR1 MDHEN and CDR2 SYDVKM. The CDR3: CASRKPGQGIWNTEAFF. The CDR3, as DNA: TGTGCCAGCAGAAAACCGGGACAGGGGATTTGGAACACTGAAGCTTTCTTT.

The sample holds many counts of this clonotype. The V gene is TRBV12-3 or TRBV12-4, the J gene TRBJ2-5; D uncertain. The ends were cut back, 8 bases at V and 1 base at J, with 14 bases in the middle. The CDR3 has 14 amino acids. CDR3 in DNA: TGTGCCAGCGTCGAAGGCTGGCGCCAAGAGACCCAGTACTTC. Residues: CASVEGWRQETQYF.